The clone carrying this T cell receptor (beta chain) turned up a few times. The antigen remains unidentified. This entry is derived from a study of blood T cells in healthy people across ages. Total RNA extraction produced at least 5 micrograms (per sample) for the study. Trimming cost V 2 bases and J 9 bases, with 11 bases left between them. CDR3 length: 13 residues. Germline V gene lookup returns CDR1 SNHLY and CDR2 FYNNEI. For the second PCR, which ran for roughly 7 to 11 cycles, a sample-barcoded 5' primer and a J-beta primer mix were used. MiXCR was run by TCRdb on the 5' RACE reads, yielding one entry per CDR3 protein. Of roughly 1.7 million distinct CDR3 sequences in the sample, almost 35% were seen once. Whole-study results and caveats: The diversity estimates, figures obtained from one million T cells, were considered underestimates.

Sequences were obtained from blood. V usage is TRBV2 and J usage is TRBJ2-1; unclear D gene. The TCR sequence derives from a woman in her twenties or thirties in good health. The chain's CDR3 is CASSERVFSEQFF. CDR3 DNA: TGTGCCAGCAGTGAAAGGGTCTTCTCTGAGCAGTTCTTC.